This TCR beta chain was sequenced in a study of control samples from healthy donors and cancer patients. The ends were cut back, 4 bases at V and 2 bases at J, with 18 bases in the middle. Germline CDR1 LGHDT, CDR2 YNNKEL (reference sequence). This CDR3 is 16 amino acids long. Clones were sequenced by immunoSEQ multiplex PCR, and TCRdb holds only the in-frame ones, with some missing. Of roughly 180,000 clones listed, 85% to 95% are singletons. This clonotype was obtained from a woman between 55 and 75 years old in good health. The sequenced material came from blood. V usage is TRBV3-1 (or the pseudogene TRBV3-2) and J usage is TRBJ2-7, with D possibly matching TRBD2 (7 bases). The CDR3 loop is CASSPVGGGPPYEQYF. CDR3 DNA sequence: TGTGCCAGCAGCCCCGTTGGGGGGGGGCCCCCCTACGAGCAGTACTTC.